This entry is about one T cell receptor (beta chain). A read error may produce the germline difference seen at one junction end. The source of the sample is a study of tumor-infiltrating lymphocytes in primary liver carcinoma. The germline V gene encodes CDR1 MGHRA and CDR2 YSYEKL. The CDR3 covers 15 residues. A primer in the constant region served to generate TCR beta cDNA from approximately 460 ng of total RNA. A slightly modified ARM-PCR protocol with three nested multiplex PCR rounds produced these TCR beta libraries. The first two PCR rounds, approximately 10 cycles each, used TRBV1-TRBV30 forward primers and a C-beta reverse primer. MiXCR, run by TCRdb on the multiplex PCR reads, gives a single entry per CDR3 protein. The table records about 200,000 distinct CDR3 sequences, around three fifths of them present only once. Germline DNA was also extracted, while the blood RNA originated from unsorted whole blood.

The sample was peripheral blood. V usage is TRBV4-1 and J usage is TRBJ1-3, with unresolved D. The receptor was derived from a woman aged 60-75 years with primary liver carcinoma and hepatitis B virus infection. The chain's CDR3 is CASSQVRFSANTIYF. CDR3 sequence (DNA): TGCGCCAGCAGCCAAGTCCGGTTCTCTGCAAACACCATATATTTT.